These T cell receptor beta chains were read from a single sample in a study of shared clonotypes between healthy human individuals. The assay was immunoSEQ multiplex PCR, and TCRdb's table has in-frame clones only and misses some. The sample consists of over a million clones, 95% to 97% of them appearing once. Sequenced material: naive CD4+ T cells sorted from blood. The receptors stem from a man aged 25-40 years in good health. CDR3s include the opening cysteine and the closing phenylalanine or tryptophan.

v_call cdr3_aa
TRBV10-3 CAISEADSNQPQHF
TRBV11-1 CASLFGTGADTEAFF
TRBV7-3 CASSHTGHEQFF
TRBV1 CTSSQGVSGVVGELFF
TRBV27 CASRMGPYNEQFF
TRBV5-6 CASSPGRTSGRGSGDTQYF
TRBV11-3 CASSLSGSTDTQYF
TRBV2 CASSGRGDSGYTF
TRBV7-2 CASSLSLNTEAFF
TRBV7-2 CASSGFGSDTQYF
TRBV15 CATSRGGDSDEQYF
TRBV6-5 CASRIQANYGYTF
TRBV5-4 CASSLKPLGIGGNEQFF
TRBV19 CASSKPGGDQPQHF
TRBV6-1 CASSENGETQYF
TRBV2 CATGGGTYQETQYF
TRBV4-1 CASSQVGGSYEQYF